Shown below are 22 T cell receptor beta chains from a single sample sequenced in a study of blood T cell repertoires in COVID-19. Method: immunoSEQ multiplex PCR; TCRdb's copy keeps in-frame clones and lacks some. This repertoire shows under 40,000 clones, approximately 87% found once; its top ten account for 20% to 30%. The sequenced sample consisted of peripheral blood. These receptors were obtained from a man aged 45-65 years with active or convalescent COVID-19.

This chain links TRBV27 with TRBJ2-6, with TRBD2 as a possible D gene (6 bases). Trimming stripped 5 bases from V and 2 bases from J, with 13 bases between. The germline CDR1 and CDR2 sequences are MNHEY and SMNVEV (reference sequence). The CDR3 spans 16 residues. Here the CDR3 DNA reads TGTGCCAGCAGTCTTACAAGGGAGGCTGGGGCCAACGTCCTGACTTTC. Translation gives CASSLTREAGANVLTF.

V usage is TRBV12-3 or TRBV12-4 and J usage is TRBJ1-2; D is undetermined. Trimming took off 7 bases at V and 4 bases at J, with 10 bases between the two ends. The CDR3 covers 12 residues. The CDR3 reads CASTTVTYGYTF. As DNA, the CDR3 is TGTGCCAGCACCACGGTAACCTATGGCTACACCTTC.

The chain employs TRBV3-1 (or the pseudogene TRBV3-2) and TRBJ1-2, with a possible D match to TRBD1 (5 bases). Trimming pared 1 base from V and 4 bases from J, leaving 25 bases between. This CDR3 is built from 19 residues. CDR1 and CDR2 from the germline V gene are LGHDT and YNNKEL (reference sequence). The CDR3 loop reads CASSQAIPRQPFLPYGYTF. The CDR3 region has the DNA TGTGCCAGCAGCCAAGCAATTCCGAGACAGCCCTTTCTCCCCTATGGCTACACCTTC.

This clone was recorded only once. The V gene is TRBV4-2, the J gene TRBJ2-3, with 9 bases fitting TRBD2. Germline loops: CDR1 LGHNA, CDR2 YNFKEQ. The CDR3 has 18 residues. Unmatched junction bases numbered 7, after V lost 0 bases and J lost 0 bases. This chain's CDR3 is CASSQESSGGLSTDTQYF. DNA of the CDR3: TGTGCCAGCAGCCAAGAGAGTAGCGGGGGCCTAAGCACAGATACGCAGTATTTT.

The chain links TRBV14 to TRBJ1-1; TRBD1 agrees at 7 bases. Germline CDR1 reads SGHDN; CDR2 reads FVKESK. The CDR3 runs 14 residues. V shed 4 bases and J 1 base; nucleotides not matched to a gene: 3. The CDR3 coding sequence is TGTGCCAGCAGCCCCACAGGGGCGAACACTGAAGCTTTCTTT. Translation: CASSPTGANTEAFF.

The chain is built from TRBV19 and TRBJ1-4; no firm D call. The CDR3 has 14 amino acids. CDR1 and CDR2 from the germline V gene are LNHDA and SQIVND (reference sequence). Trimming cost V 6 bases and J 0 bases, with 8 bases left between them. The CDR3 DNA is TGTGCCAGTAGCCGGACTGCAACTAATGAAAAACTGTTTTTT. Its protein product is CASSRTATNEKLFF. Full variable domain (outside the CDR3, taken from reference TRBV19 and TRBJ1-4): DGGITQSPKYLFRKEGQNVTLSCEQNLNHDAMYWYRQDPGQGLRLIYYSQIVNDFQKGDIAEGYSVSREKKESFPLTVTSAQKNPTAFYLCASSRTATNEKLFFGSGTQLSVL.

About this clone: A junction end diverges from the germline sequence, so it may reflect a read error. This chain connects TRBV12-5 to TRBJ2-2; D is perhaps TRBD2 (7 bases). The length of the CDR3 is 16 residues. Germline V gene lookup returns CDR1 LGHNT and CDR2 FRNRAP. The DNA of the CDR3 is TGTGCTAGTGGTTTTGGGGGGGGCAGGCCTCGGCGGGGAGCTGTTTTT. Encoded protein: CASGFGGGRPRRGAVF.

V is TRBV6-5 and J is TRBJ1-2, with a weak D call TRBD1 (5 bases). CDR3 length equals 15 residues. Germline CDR1 reads MNHEY; CDR2 reads SVGAGI. Trimming took 6 bases from V and 0 from J, leaving 14 bases between them. The CDR3 sequence is CASRAQQTANYGYTF. CDR3 coding DNA: TGTGCCAGCAGAGCCCAGCAGACAGCTAACTATGGCTACACCTTC.

The rearrangement joins TRBV19 to TRBJ1-2; 8 bases are a match to TRBD1. J lost 8 bases, V lost 11 bases, and 7 bases had no gene match. Germline V CDR1 and CDR2: LNHDA, SQIVND (reference sequence). The CDR3 contains 11 residues. Here the CDR3 reads CAAKTGVGYTF. Written as DNA, the CDR3 is TGTGCCGCGAAGACAGGGGTCGGCTACACCTTC.

The chain links TRBV6-2 or TRBV6-3 to TRBJ1-3; tentatively, D is TRBD1 (6 bases). CDR1 is MNHEY and CDR2 is SVGEGT in the germline V gene. The CDR3 is 16 amino acids. The ends were cut back, 1 base at V and 4 bases at J, with 14 bases in the middle. The CDR3 reads CASSYWPDSPGNTIYF. The DNA for the CDR3 is TGTGCCAGCAGTTACTGGCCGGACAGCCCAGGAAACACCATATATTTT.

This rearrangement joins TRBV5-6 to TRBJ1-6, with D unresolved. The CDR3 has 13 amino acids. Trimming took 0 bases from V and 9 from J, leaving 7 bases between them. Per the germline V gene, CDR1 is SGHDT and CDR2 is YYEEEE. The CDR3 nucleotides read TGTGCCAGCAGCTTGGGGTCGGGTTCACCCCTCCACTTT. The encoded protein is CASSLGSGSPLHF. The full variable domain, completed using reference TRBV5-6 and TRBJ1-6, is DAGVTQSPTHLIKTRGQQVTLRCSPKSGHDTVSWYQQALGQGPQFIFQYYEEEERQRGNFPDRFSGHQFPNYSSELNVNALLLGDSALYLCASSLGSGSPLHFGNGTRLTVT.

The V gene is TRBV2, the J gene TRBJ2-2; TRBD2 matches 11 bases. V shed 6 bases, J shed 1 base, and the junction held 1 base outside the gene matches. The length of the CDR3 is 15 residues. Germline CDR1 and CDR2: SNHLY and FYNNEI. CDR3 coding DNA: TGTGCCAGCAGCGGACTAGCGGGGAACACCGGGGAGCTGTTTTTT. It translates to CASSGLAGNTGELFF.

The rearrangement uses TRBV24-1 and TRBJ1-1, with D uncertain. V lost 3 bases and J lost 5, with 9 bases in between. This CDR3 comprises 13 residues. The germline gives CDR1 KGHDR, CDR2 SFDVKD. CDR3 DNA sequence: TGTGCCACCAGTGATACCCTCAGGACTGAAGCTTTCTTT. This encodes CATSDTLRTEAFF.

This clone has a single count. V usage is TRBV3-1 (or the pseudogene TRBV3-2) and J usage is TRBJ2-3; D unresolved. CDR1 LGHDT and CDR2 YNNKEL come from the germline V gene (reference sequence). Deletions cut 1 base from V and 7 bases from J, with 12 bases between. The CDR3 consists of 14 residues. The CDR3 reads CASSQVVGRHTQYF. In DNA form, the CDR3 reads TGTGCCAGCAGCCAAGTTGTGGGCAGGCATACGCAGTATTTT.

The chain uses TRBV19 and TRBJ1-4; D gene ambiguous. The CDR3 covers 15 residues. V lost 1 base and J 8 bases, leaving 14 bases between the germline ends. Germline V gene sequence: CDR1 LNHDA, CDR2 SQIVND (reference sequence). The CDR3 DNA sequence: TGTGCCAGTAGTATAGGAATCAGAGGCGTGGAAAAACTGTTTTTT. Amino acid sequence: CASSIGIRGVEKLFF.

The rearrangement uses TRBV5-1 and TRBJ2-7, with D possibly matching TRBD1 (5 bases). Germline values: CDR1 SGHRS, CDR2 YFSETQ. This CDR3 contains 16 residues. V lost 4 bases to trimming and J lost 1 base, with 18 bases between them. CDR3 region: CASSLSSPTESYEQYV. CDR3 DNA: TGCGCCAGCAGCCTATCTTCCCCGACAGAATCCTACGAGCAGTACGTC.

V gene TRBV19 combines with J gene TRBJ1-6, with 9 bases identical to TRBD1. The CDR3 consists of 18 residues. Trimming removed 3 bases from V and 7 bases from J; junction bases left unmatched: 13. CDR1 and CDR2 (germline): LNHDA, SQIVND (reference sequence). CDR3 protein: CASSMWLGTGMYNSPLHF. In DNA, the CDR3 is TGTGCCAGTAGTATGTGGCTGGGGACAGGGATGTACAATTCACCCCTCCACTTT.

The chain carries TRBV28 and TRBJ2-2, with 12 positions matching TRBD2. The CDR3 spans 16 residues. V gave up 6 bases and J gave up 4 bases; unmatched junction bases: 6. CDR1 MDHEN and CDR2 SYDVKM come from the germline V gene. The CDR3 reads CASRSGLAGLTGELFF. The CDR3 DNA reads TGTGCCAGCAGATCGGGACTAGCGGGTCTCACCGGGGAGCTGTTTTTT.

CDR3 coding DNA: TGTGCCAGCAGTTTAAAGGGACAGGGGGCGCCAGGCTACACCTTC. Its translation: CASSLKGQGAPGYTF. The rearrangement uses TRBV28 and TRBJ1-2; TRBD1 matches 12 bases. The CDR3 covers 15 residues. From germline, CDR1 is MDHEN and CDR2 SYDVKM. With 2 bases clipped from V and 8 bases from J, the junction kept 6 bases outside the gene matches.

The genes are TRBV4-1 and TRBJ1-6; no reliable D call. The CDR3 is made up of 13 amino acids. Trimming removed 1 base from V and 9 bases from J, with 7 bases in between. CDR1 and CDR2 from the germline V gene are MGHRA and YSYEKL. The CDR3 region is CASSQGAVSPLHF. In DNA, the CDR3 is TGCGCCAGCAGCCAAGGGGCCGTTTCACCCCTCCACTTT.

The table lists this clone with a count of one. CDR3 residues: CASSPASPTGELFF. CDR3 bases: TGTGCCAGCAGCCCCGCTAGCCCCACCGGGGAGCTGTTTTTT. The chain employs TRBV7-3 and TRBJ2-2; a possible D gene is TRBD2 (5 bases). CDR1 is SGHTA, CDR2 FQGTGA, per germline. V was shortened by 5 bases and J by 4 bases, with 11 bases between the two germline ends. The CDR3 contains 14 residues.

The chain couples TRBV2 to TRBJ1-5; 7 bases are shared with TRBD1. Germline V gene lookup returns CDR1 SNHLY and CDR2 FYNNEI. There are 14 residues in the CDR3. Trimming cost V 4 bases and J 7 bases; bases outside gene matches: 7. CDR3 bases: TGTGCCAGCAGTGGGGACAGCCCCCGGCAGCCCCAGCATTTT. Translating it yields CASSGDSPRQPQHF.